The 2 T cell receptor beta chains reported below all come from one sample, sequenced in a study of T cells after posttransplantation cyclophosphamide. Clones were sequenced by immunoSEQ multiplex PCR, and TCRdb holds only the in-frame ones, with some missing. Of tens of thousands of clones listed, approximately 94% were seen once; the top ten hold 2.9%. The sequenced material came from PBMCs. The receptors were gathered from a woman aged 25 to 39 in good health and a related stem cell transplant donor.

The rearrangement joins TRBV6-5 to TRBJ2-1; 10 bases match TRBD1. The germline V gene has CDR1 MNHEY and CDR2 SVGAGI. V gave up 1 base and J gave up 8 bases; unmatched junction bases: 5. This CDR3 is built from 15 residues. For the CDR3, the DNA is TGTGCCAGCAGTTACTGGACAGGGGGGGTCGATGAGCAGTTCTTC. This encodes CASSYWTGGVDEQFF.

The CDR3 DNA is TGCGCCAGCATTCCCAGGGCTAAACCCCGATTGTATAGCAATCAGCCCCAGCATTTT. This codes for CASIPRAKPRLYSNQPQHF. The V call is TRBV5-1, the J call TRBJ1-5; TRBD1 is a possible D gene (5 bases). V shed 6 bases and J shed 0 bases, with 25 bases lying between them. CDR1 and CDR2 from the germline V gene are SGHRS and YFSETQ. The CDR3 runs to 19 residues.